The 5 T cell receptor beta chains presented below share a single source sample, sequenced in a study of beta chain features in type 1 diabetes. Study-wide results and caveats: Shortening of TCRB CDR3s, moderate but significant, appeared in all four CD4+ subsets of Type 1 diabetes patients.

As every portion of the isolated RNA was reverse transcribed, the sequencing read expressed TCRB transcripts. Measured with immunoSEQ multiplex PCR; TCRdb has only the in-frame clones, and not every one. The table lists hundreds of thousands of clones, roughly an eighth of them singletons, with 0.0085% to 0.012% in the top ten. These receptors are not linked to any known antigen. Source material: naive CD4+ T cells from blood. These receptors came from a woman aged 18-29 years with type 1 diabetes.

This CDR3 is CASSPGLGRYEQYF. The DNA of the CDR3 is TGTGCCAGCAGCCCGGGACTAGGTCGGTACGAGCAGTACTTC. The chain employs TRBV4-2 and TRBJ2-7, with TRBD2 identical over 8 bases. CDR1 is LGHNA and CDR2 is YNFKEQ in the germline V gene. V trimming: 4 bases; J trimming: 4 bases; junction bases outside the gene matches: 6. CDR3 length: 14 residues.

The sample holds a few counts of this clone. The genes are TRBV4-3 and TRBJ2-4, with D possibly matching TRBD1 (6 bases). The V gene's germline CDR1 is LGHNA and CDR2 YSLEER. This CDR3 is 19 amino acids long. V gave up 4 bases and J gave up 1 base, with 23 bases separating them. CDR3 nucleotide sequence: TGCGCCAGCAGCCCCTACTTCGGACAGCGTCAGATTGCCAAAAACATTCAGTACTTC. Residues: CASSPYFGQRQIAKNIQYF.

This clone was found a few times. CDR3 sequence: CSAPHITQYF. The CDR3 nucleotides read TGCAGTGCTCCCCACATTACCCAGTACTTC. The rearrangement joins TRBV20-1 to TRBJ2-5; D gene uncertain. Germline V gene data show CDR1 as DFQATT and CDR2 as SNEGSKA (reference sequence). The CDR3 spans 10 residues. V dropped 5 bases and J dropped 8 bases, with 9 bases sitting between them.

The chain employs TRBV29-1 and TRBJ2-3; 8 nucleotides agree with TRBD1. The V gene's germline CDR1 is SQVTM and CDR2 ANQGSEA. The trim removed 4 bases at V and 5 bases at J, leaving 14 bases unmatched. The CDR3 runs to 16 residues. The CDR3 coding sequence is TGCAGCGTTGCCCCTCTCGGGCAGGGGGCGGTAGATACGCAGTATTTT. Translating gives CSVAPLGQGAVDTQYF.

J is TRBJ2-6 and V is TRBV11-3, with a tentative D call TRBD2 (5 bases). V lost 5 bases to trimming and J lost 0 bases, with 11 bases between them. The length of the CDR3 is 16 residues. Germline CDR1 SGHNT, CDR2 YENEEA. CDR3 loop: CASSESRGSGANVLTF. As DNA, the CDR3 is TGTGCCAGCAGCGAGTCCCGGGGCTCTGGGGCCAACGTCCTGACTTTC.